A single sample gave rise to the 29 T cell receptor beta chains below, sequenced in a study of OX40 agonist ivuxolimab in advanced cancers. TCRdb's table, derived via immunoSEQ multiplex PCR, lists solely in-frame clones and lacks some. The sample yields about 41,000 clones, about 81% seen once. Here the sequenced sample was CD4+ or CD8+ T cells sorted from blood, taken in a trial of the OX40 agonist ivuxolimab. These receptor sequences come from an adult with an advanced solid tumor such as melanoma, head and neck, liver or kidney cancer.

The chain combines TRBV13 with TRBJ1-1; D gene ambiguous. The CDR3 length is 13 residues. V was trimmed by 5 bases and J by 1 base, leaving 8 bases between them. Germline V gene data show CDR1 as PRHDT and CDR2 as FYEKMQ (reference sequence). As DNA, the CDR3 is TGTGCCAGCAGCCCCGCCGAGAACACTGAAGCTTTCTTT. This translates into CASSPAENTEAFF.

CDR3 loop: CASSIDQTGADTQYF. The CDR3 DNA is TGTGCCAGTAGTATAGACCAAACAGGGGCAGATACGCAGTATTTT. The genes are TRBV19 and TRBJ2-3, with 7 nucleotides matching TRBD1. The V gene end was trimmed by 0 bases and the J gene end by 4 bases; junction bases not matched to a gene: 4. CDR3 length: 15 residues. Germline V gene sequence: CDR1 LNHDA, CDR2 SQIVND (reference sequence).

V gene TRBV5-5 combines with J gene TRBJ2-7; D is perhaps TRBD1 (5 bases). Deletions cut 3 bases from V and 2 bases from J, with 9 bases between. CDR3 length: 13 residues. CDR1 and CDR2 from the germline V gene are SGHKS and YYEKEE (reference sequence). The CDR3 sequence is CASSYAGTYEQYF. The CDR3 region has the DNA TGTGCCAGCAGCTATGCAGGGACCTACGAGCAGTACTTC. The full variable domain, its missing parts supplied by reference TRBV5-5 and TRBJ2-7, is DAGVTQSPTHLIKTRGQQVTLRCSPISGHKSVSWYQQVLGQGPQFIFQYYEKEERGRGNFPDRFSARQFPNYSSELNVNALLLGDSALYLCASSYAGTYEQYFGPGTRLTVT.

This clone has only a few counts. The chain couples TRBV7-9 to TRBJ1-1; no firm D call. Germline CDR1 and CDR2: SEHNR and FQNEAQ (reference sequence). This CDR3 is built from 13 residues. V was clipped by 0 bases and J by 4 bases, with 6 bases between them. Here the CDR3 reads CASSLAGPTEAFF. The CDR3 DNA is TGTGCCAGCAGCTTAGCAGGTCCCACTGAAGCTTTCTTT. Full variable domain (rest looked up from reference TRBV7-9 and TRBJ1-1): DTGVSQNPRHKITKRGQNVTFRCDPISEHNRLYWYRQTLGQGPEFLTYFQNEAQLEKSRLLSDRFSAERPKGSFSTLEIQRTEQGDSAMYLCASSLAGPTEAFFGQGTRLTVV.

The chain joins TRBV5-1 to TRBJ1-5, with TRBD1 identical over 10 bases. The germline CDR1 and CDR2 sequences are SGHRS and YFSETQ. Unmatched junction bases numbered 5, after V lost 0 bases and J lost 5 bases. The CDR3 loop spans 16 amino acids. The CDR3 here is CASSLGVTGGDQPQHF. The DNA for the CDR3 is TGCGCCAGCAGCTTGGGGGTGACAGGGGGCGATCAGCCCCAGCATTTT.

The V gene is TRBV18, the J gene TRBJ2-2; D remains ambiguous. The CDR3 sequence is 12 residues long. V dropped 4 bases and J dropped 6 bases, with 6 bases sitting between them. CDR1 KGHSH and CDR2 LQKENI come from the germline V gene. Here the CDR3 reads CASSQIAGELFF. DNA for the CDR3: TGTGCCAGCTCACAAATCGCCGGGGAGCTGTTTTTT.

Turning to this clone: One end of the junction is discordant with germline, which a read error may explain. This chain joins TRBV2 and TRBJ2-2, with D unresolved. The CDR3 is 13 residues long. CDR1 is SNHLY and CDR2 is FYNNEI in the germline V gene. CDR3 loop: CASSEVWTGELFF. In DNA form, the CDR3 reads TGTGCCAGCAGCGAAGTTTGGACCGGGGAGCTGTTTTTT. The full variable domain, in which reference TRBV2 and TRBJ2-2 provide the parts outside the CDR3, is EPEVTQTPSHQVTQMGQEVILRCVPISNHLYFYWYRQILGQKVEFLVSFYNNEISEKSEIFDDQFSVERPDGSNFTLKIRSTKLEDSAMYFCASSEVWTGELFFGEGSRLTVL.

This CDR3 is CASSEMRTNTGELFF. CDR3 nucleotides: TGTGCCAGCAGTGAAATGAGGACGAACACCGGGGAGCTGTTTTTT. V gene TRBV6-1 combines with J gene TRBJ2-2; the D is unclear. With 2 bases removed from V and 0 bases from J, the gap between germline ends came to 7 bases. The CDR3 spans 15 residues. Germline CDR1 is MNHNS and CDR2 is SASEGT.

This clone was seen only a few times. The rearrangement uses TRBV6-1 and TRBJ1-4; 7 nucleotides line up with TRBD1. The length of the CDR3 is 15 residues. Germline V gene lookup returns CDR1 MNHNS and CDR2 SASEGT. Trimming at V came to 4 bases and at J to 10 bases, leaving 12 bases not matched to a gene. CDR3 in amino acids: CASSVNRGGEGKLFF. The CDR3 coding sequence is TGTGCCAGCAGTGTCAACAGAGGGGGCGAGGGAAAACTGTTTTTT.

Within the sample, this clone is medium-sized. This chain links TRBV2 with TRBJ2-7; D is ambiguous. CDR1 is SNHLY and CDR2 is FYNNEI in the germline V gene. V was trimmed by 5 bases and J by 7 bases, leaving 12 bases between them. The CDR3 has 12 residues. Here the CDR3 reads CASSQRMGEQYV. The DNA of the CDR3 is TGTGCCAGCAGTCAAAGAATGGGGGAGCAGTACGTC.

The chain is built from TRBV18 and TRBJ1-2; D is unclear. Germline lookup yields CDR1 KGHSH and CDR2 LQKENI. Trimming shortened V by 3 bases and J by 1 base, and 9 bases separated the two germline ends. This CDR3 is 14 amino acids long. CDR3 amino acids: CASSPTNVNYGYTF. CDR3 nucleotides: TGTGCCAGCTCACCGACAAATGTTAACTATGGCTACACCTTC.

This clone was seen a few times. The chain carries TRBV19 and TRBJ2-1; 8 nucleotides agree with TRBD2. The length of the CDR3 is 14 residues. V trimming: 9 bases; J trimming: 5 bases; junction bases outside the gene matches: 9. CDR1 LNHDA and CDR2 SQIVND come from the germline V gene (reference sequence). The CDR3 coding sequence is TGTGCCAGCACCCCAGCGGGGGTACACAATGAGCAGTTCTTC. As protein: CASTPAGVHNEQFF.

The gene calls are TRBV4-1 and TRBJ1-1; unclear D gene. The ends were cut back, 6 bases at V and 5 bases at J, with 16 bases in the middle. Per germline, CDR1 MGHRA and CDR2 YSYEKL. CDR3 length equals 14 residues. The CDR3 DNA is TGCGCCAGCAGGGGGAGAACTACCGGGACTGAAGCTTTCTTT. This translates into CASRGRTTGTEAFF.

The gene calls are TRBV6-1 and TRBJ2-7; 11 positions agree with TRBD2. The length of the CDR3 is 15 residues. V was pared by 6 bases and J by 1 base, with 5 bases of the junction left unmatched. CDR1 is MNHNS, CDR2 SASEGT, per germline. The CDR3 nucleotides read TGTGCCAGCAGCCAGACTAGCGGGAATTCCTACGAGCAGTACGTC. Translating gives CASSQTSGNSYEQYV.

The chain joins TRBV5-1 to TRBJ1-1, with D perhaps TRBD1 (6 bases). V lost 4 bases to trimming and J lost 5 bases, with 12 bases between them. Germline values: CDR1 SGHRS, CDR2 YFSETQ. This CDR3 has 13 amino acids. In DNA form, the CDR3 reads TGCGCCAGCAGCCGACAGGTTAGAACTGAAGCTTTCTTT. Translating it yields CASSRQVRTEAFF. The full variable domain, with the rest looked up from reference TRBV5-1 and TRBJ1-1, is KAGVTQTPRYLIKTRGQQVTLSCSPISGHRSVSWYQQTPGQGLQFLFEYFSETQRNKGNFPGRFSGRQFSNSRSEMNVSTLELGDSALYLCASSRQVRTEAFFGQGTRLTVV.

CDR3 sequence (DNA): TGTGCCAGCAGCCAAGATAGGTCTAGCGGGAGGGCGGAGGGCACAGATACGCAGTATTTT. Its protein is CASSQDRSSGRAEGTDTQYF. The chain employs TRBV4-2 and TRBJ2-3, with 12 bases lining up with TRBD2. The CDR3 length is 20 residues. Germline CDR1 is LGHNA and CDR2 is YNFKEQ. After removal of 0 bases from V and 1 base from J, the junction contained 11 bases not matched to a gene.

The chain combines TRBV27 with TRBJ1-1, with D perhaps matching TRBD1 (5 bases). Trimming removed 3 bases at V and 8 bases at J, with 13 bases between. The CDR3 extends over 13 amino acids. Germline CDR1 reads MNHEY; CDR2 reads SMNVEV (reference sequence). CDR3 bases: TGTGCCAGCAGTTTTAACCGGGACGGCGAAGCTTTCTTT. This sequence encodes CASSFNRDGEAFF.

V gene TRBV6-5 combines with J gene TRBJ2-7; D call uncertain. Germline V lookup: CDR1 MNHEY, CDR2 SVGAGI. The CDR3 runs to 15 residues. Trimming stripped 4 bases from V and 3 bases from J, with 16 bases between. The CDR3: CASSSSAQTFYEQYF. Here the CDR3 DNA reads TGTGCCAGCAGTTCCTCTGCCCAGACTTTCTACGAGCAGTACTTC.

The chain carries TRBV5-4 and TRBJ2-5; 9 bases are shared with TRBD2. The CDR3 has 16 residues. Germline V lookup: CDR1 SGHNT, CDR2 YYREEE (reference sequence). Trimming at V came to 0 bases and at J to 3 bases, leaving 6 bases not matched to a gene. The CDR3 here is CASSLAGAGGKETQYF. In nucleotides, the CDR3 is TGTGCCAGCAGCTTGGCCGGGGCGGGAGGGAAAGAGACCCAGTACTTC.

In the case of this clone: Relative to the germline gene, one junction end is altered; a read error may explain this. The chain couples TRBV5-4 to TRBJ2-3; 7 bases map to TRBD2. In germline, CDR1 is SGHNT, CDR2 YYREEE (reference sequence). The CDR3 runs to 16 residues. For the CDR3, the DNA is TGTGCCAGCAGCTTGGCCTTGGGCGGGAGCACAGATACGCAATATTTT. Encoded protein: CASSLALGGSTDTQYF.

The rearrangement links TRBV6-6 to TRBJ2-5, with TRBD2 matching 8 bases. CDR1 is MNHNY, CDR2 SVGAGI, per germline (reference sequence). The length of the CDR3 is 14 residues. J gave up 2 bases and V 2 bases, and 1 base lay outside the gene matches. The CDR3 here is CASSYPGGQETQYF. The CDR3 DNA reads TGTGCCAGCAGTTACCCGGGGGGGCAAGAGACCCAGTACTTC.

This sequence joins TRBV2 and TRBJ2-7, with D maybe TRBD1 (6 bases). CDR3 size: 13 residues. Germline V gene data show CDR1 as SNHLY and CDR2 as FYNNEI. Between the trimmed V and J ends, which lost 10 bases and 0 bases, there was a span of 13 bases. CDR3 region: CANFRDNSYEQYV. In nucleotides, the CDR3 is TGTGCCAACTTCCGGGACAACTCCTACGAGCAGTACGTC.

In DNA, the CDR3 is TGTGCCATCAGTGAGCTGCGGGAGGGCTTTATGACCGGGGAGCTGTTTTTT. The encoded protein is CAISELREGFMTGELFF. The rearrangement uses TRBV10-3 and TRBJ2-2; 9 bases are shared with TRBD2. Germline V CDR1 and CDR2: ENHRY, SYGVKD. This CDR3 contains 17 residues. Trimming took 2 bases from V and 5 from J; bases not matched to a gene: 9.

This rearrangement joins TRBV7-6 to TRBJ2-2, with D uncertain. Trimming took 5 bases from V and 6 from J, leaving 13 bases between them. The CDR3 loop spans 14 amino acids. Germline V gene lookup returns CDR1 SGHVS and CDR2 FNYEAQ. In DNA, the CDR3 is TGTGCCAGCAGCCCTCTAGTCGGCGCCGGGGAGCTGTTTTTT. Translation: CASSPLVGAGELFF.

The chain employs TRBV19 and TRBJ2-5, with 11 bases matching TRBD2. Germline loops: CDR1 LNHDA, CDR2 SQIVND (reference sequence). V was pared by 6 bases and J by 1 base, with 10 bases of the junction left unmatched. CDR3 length: 17 amino acids. Here the CDR3 reads CASSLRSGLAGQETQYF. The CDR3 DNA reads as TGTGCCAGTAGCCTCCGCTCAGGACTAGCGGGCCAAGAGACCCAGTACTTC.

The chain recombines TRBV5-1 with TRBJ1-4, with D unclear. The CDR3 contains 16 residues. In germline, CDR1 is SGHRS, CDR2 YFSETQ. Trimming removed 4 bases at V and 2 bases at J, with 15 bases between. In nucleotides, the CDR3 is TGCGCCAGCAGCGATAATCCGAGGGCGACTAATGAAAAACTGTTTTTT. This gives the protein CASSDNPRATNEKLFF.

This clone turned up a few times. The chain employs TRBV14 and TRBJ1-2; D might be TRBD1 (6 bases). This CDR3 comprises 15 residues. The V and J ends lost 1 base and 1 base respectively, with 10 bases between them. Germline lookup yields CDR1 SGHDN and CDR2 FVKESK. The CDR3 spells CASSQVAGVNYGYTF. CDR3 DNA: TGTGCCAGCAGCCAAGTCGCAGGGGTTAACTATGGCTACACCTTC. The whole variable domain, filled in from reference TRBV14 and TRBJ1-2, reads EAGVTQFPSHSVIEKGQTVTLRCDPISGHDNLYWYRRVMGKEIKFLLHFVKESKQDESGMPNNRFLAERTGGTYSTLKVQPAELEDSGVYFCASSQVAGVNYGYTFGSGTRLTVV.

The rearrangement links TRBV5-4 to TRBJ2-7; D possibly corresponds to TRBD2 (6 bases). Germline CDR1 is SGHNT and CDR2 is YYREEE (reference sequence). The CDR3 extends over 13 amino acids. Trimming cost V 0 bases and J 9 bases, with 13 bases left between them. The CDR3 is CASSLEGFGGQYV. CDR3 bases: TGTGCCAGCAGCTTGGAAGGGTTCGGGGGGCAGTACGTC.

The rearrangement links TRBV7-9 to TRBJ1-4, with D tentatively TRBD1 (5 bases). The CDR3 runs to 15 residues. V was clipped by 6 bases and J by 5 bases, with 16 bases between them. CDR1 and CDR2 from the germline V gene are SEHNR and FQNEAQ (reference sequence). CDR3 coding DNA: TGTGCCAGCAGTCTGCCCGACAGTCCCAATGAAAAACTGTTTTTT. Translated, it gives CASSLPDSPNEKLFF. Variable domain in full (rest from reference TRBV7-9 and TRBJ1-4): DTGVSQNPRHKITKRGQNVTFRCDPISEHNRLYWYRQTLGQGPEFLTYFQNEAQLEKSRLLSDRFSAERPKGSFSTLEIQRTEQGDSAMYLCASSLPDSPNEKLFFGSGTQLSVL.